This TCR beta chain was sequenced in a study of blood T cell repertoires in COVID-19. About the research overall: The samples span acute and convalescent COVID-19 from the United States, Italy and Spain. The cDNA or gDNA used as material had been derived from T cells, B-cell-depleted T cells, or PBMCs.

Original handling: It was from reference gene primer amplification that nucleated cell counts were estimated. TCRdb keeps only in-frame clones here, not all; method: immunoSEQ multiplex PCR. Clone size and V and J calls were adopted from that table, with D and trimming inferred from the DNA. The sample lists 150,000 or so clones, roughly 90% occurring once. Those designated as exposed participants met a COVID-19 case within 2 weeks before study entry. V was clipped by 1 base and J by 3 bases, with 14 bases between them. The CDR3 length is 16 residues. Germline-derived CDR1 and CDR2 are SGHDN and FVKESK.

The chain has TRBV14 and TRBJ2-3, with D perhaps matching TRBD1 (5 bases). The clonotype originates from a woman in her thirties or forties who had been exposed to COVID-19. Source material: PBMCs or T cells enriched from blood (not recorded which). CDR3 amino acids: CASSQGGAGRTDTQYF. In nucleotides, the CDR3 is TGTGCCAGCAGCCAAGGAGGTGCAGGGCGGACAGATACGCAGTATTTT.